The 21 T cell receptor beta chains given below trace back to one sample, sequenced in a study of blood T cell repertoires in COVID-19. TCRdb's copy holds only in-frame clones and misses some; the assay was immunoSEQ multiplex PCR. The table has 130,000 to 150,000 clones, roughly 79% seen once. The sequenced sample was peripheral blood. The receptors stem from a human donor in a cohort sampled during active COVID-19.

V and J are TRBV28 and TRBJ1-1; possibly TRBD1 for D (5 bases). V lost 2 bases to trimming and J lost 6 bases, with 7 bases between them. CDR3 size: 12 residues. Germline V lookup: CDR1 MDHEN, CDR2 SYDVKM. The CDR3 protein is CASSLVTAEAFF. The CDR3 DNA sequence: TGTGCCAGCAGTTTAGTGACAGCTGAAGCTTTCTTT.

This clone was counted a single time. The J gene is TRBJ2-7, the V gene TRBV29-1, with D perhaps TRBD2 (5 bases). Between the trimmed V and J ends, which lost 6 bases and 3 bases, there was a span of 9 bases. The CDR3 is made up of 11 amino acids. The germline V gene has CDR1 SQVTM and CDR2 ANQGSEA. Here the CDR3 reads CSVVTNYEQYF. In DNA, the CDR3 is TGCAGCGTCGTGACTAACTACGAGCAGTACTTC.

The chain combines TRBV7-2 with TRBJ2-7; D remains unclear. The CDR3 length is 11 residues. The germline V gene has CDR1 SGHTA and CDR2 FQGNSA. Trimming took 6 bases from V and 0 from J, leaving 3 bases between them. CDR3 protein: CASSNSYEQYF. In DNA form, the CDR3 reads TGTGCCAGCAGTAACTCCTACGAGCAGTACTTC.

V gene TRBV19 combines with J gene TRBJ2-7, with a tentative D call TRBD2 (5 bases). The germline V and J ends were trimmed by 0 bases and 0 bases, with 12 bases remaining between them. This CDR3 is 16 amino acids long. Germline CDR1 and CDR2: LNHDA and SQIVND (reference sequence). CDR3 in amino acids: CASSIDPRGNSYEQYF. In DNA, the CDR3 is TGTGCCAGTAGTATAGACCCCCGGGGAAACTCCTACGAGCAGTACTTC.

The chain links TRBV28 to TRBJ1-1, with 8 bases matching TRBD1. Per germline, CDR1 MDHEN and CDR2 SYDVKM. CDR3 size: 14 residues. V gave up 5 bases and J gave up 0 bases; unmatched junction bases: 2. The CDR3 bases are TGTGCCAGCAGTCCGACAGGGGTGAACACTGAAGCTTTCTTT. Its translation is CASSPTGVNTEAFF.

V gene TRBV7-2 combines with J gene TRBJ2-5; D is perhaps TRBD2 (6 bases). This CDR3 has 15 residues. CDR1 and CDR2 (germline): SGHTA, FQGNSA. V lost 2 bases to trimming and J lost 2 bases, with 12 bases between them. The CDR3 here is CASSLWGLIQETQYF. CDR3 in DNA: TGTGCCAGCAGCTTATGGGGACTGATACAAGAGACCCAGTACTTC.

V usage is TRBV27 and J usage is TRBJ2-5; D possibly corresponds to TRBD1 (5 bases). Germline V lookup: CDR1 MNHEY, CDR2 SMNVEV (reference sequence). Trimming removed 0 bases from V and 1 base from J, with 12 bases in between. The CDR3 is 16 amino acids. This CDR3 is CASSLSMTATQETQYF. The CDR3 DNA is TGTGCCAGCAGTTTATCGATGACAGCCACCCAAGAGACCCAGTACTTC.

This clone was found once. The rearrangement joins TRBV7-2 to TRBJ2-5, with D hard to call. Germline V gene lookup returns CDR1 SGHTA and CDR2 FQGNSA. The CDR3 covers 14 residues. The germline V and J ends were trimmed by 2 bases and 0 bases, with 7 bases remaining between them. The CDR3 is CASSLWADQETQYF. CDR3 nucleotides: TGTGCCAGCAGCTTATGGGCAGACCAAGAGACCCAGTACTTC.

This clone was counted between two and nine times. The CDR3, as DNA: TGTGCCAGCAGCCAATCCACGGTAGACTCCTACGAGCAGTACTTC. Its protein is CASSQSTVDSYEQYF. This sequence joins TRBV16 and TRBJ2-7; D is unclear. The CDR3 is made up of 15 amino acids. CDR1 is KGHSY, CDR2 FQNENV, per germline. Trimming removed 0 bases at V and 0 bases at J, with 9 bases between.

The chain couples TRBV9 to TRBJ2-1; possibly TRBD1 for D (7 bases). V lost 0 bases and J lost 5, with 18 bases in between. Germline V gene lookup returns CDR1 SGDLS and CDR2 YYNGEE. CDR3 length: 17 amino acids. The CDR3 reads CASSVALEGAGNNEQFF. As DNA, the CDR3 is TGTGCCAGCAGCGTAGCATTGGAGGGGGCAGGAAACAATGAGCAGTTCTTC.

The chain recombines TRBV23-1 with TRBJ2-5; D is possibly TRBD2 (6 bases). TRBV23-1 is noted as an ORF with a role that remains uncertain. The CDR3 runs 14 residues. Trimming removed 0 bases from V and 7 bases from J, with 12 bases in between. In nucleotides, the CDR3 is TGCGCCAGCAGTCAATCGGGGGGTAGAGGGACCCAGTACTTC. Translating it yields CASSQSGGRGTQYF.

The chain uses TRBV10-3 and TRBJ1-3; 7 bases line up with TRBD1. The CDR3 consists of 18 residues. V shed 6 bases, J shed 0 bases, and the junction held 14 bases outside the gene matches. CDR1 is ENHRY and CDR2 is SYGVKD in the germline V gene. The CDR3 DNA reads TGTGCCATCAGGAACCCTTCCGGGACAGCCTCCTCTGGAAACACCATATATTTT. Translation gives CAIRNPSGTASSGNTIYF.

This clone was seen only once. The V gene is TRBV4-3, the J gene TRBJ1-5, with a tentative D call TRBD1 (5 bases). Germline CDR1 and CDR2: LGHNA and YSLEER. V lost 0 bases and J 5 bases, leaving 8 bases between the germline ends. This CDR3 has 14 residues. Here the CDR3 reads CASSQDLGDQPQHF. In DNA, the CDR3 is TGCGCCAGCAGCCAAGATTTAGGGGATCAGCCCCAGCATTTT.

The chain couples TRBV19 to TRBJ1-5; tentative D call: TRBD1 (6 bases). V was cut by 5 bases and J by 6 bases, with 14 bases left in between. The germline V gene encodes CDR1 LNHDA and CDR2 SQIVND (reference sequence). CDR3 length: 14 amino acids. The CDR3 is CASSHHRDTQPQHF. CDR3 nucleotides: TGTGCCAGTAGTCACCACAGGGATACTCAGCCCCAGCATTTT.

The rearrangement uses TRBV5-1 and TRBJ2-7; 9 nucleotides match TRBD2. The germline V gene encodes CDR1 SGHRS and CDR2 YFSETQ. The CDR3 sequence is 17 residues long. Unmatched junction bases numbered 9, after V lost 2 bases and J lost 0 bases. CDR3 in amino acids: CASSFKGTSWSSYEQYF. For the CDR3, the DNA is TGCGCCAGCAGCTTCAAAGGGACTAGCTGGAGCTCCTACGAGCAGTACTTC. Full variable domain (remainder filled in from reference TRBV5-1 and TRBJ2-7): KAGVTQTPRYLIKTRGQQVTLSCSPISGHRSVSWYQQTPGQGLQFLFEYFSETQRNKGNFPGRFSGRQFSNSRSEMNVSTLELGDSALYLCASSFKGTSWSSYEQYFGPGTRLTVT.

The CDR3 nucleotides are TGCGCCAGCAGCTTGGGTGGACAGGGGGCCCAAGAGACCCAGTACTTC. This gives the protein CASSLGGQGAQETQYF. The chain couples TRBV5-1 to TRBJ2-5; 11 bases are a match to TRBD1. Germline V gives CDR1 SGHRS, CDR2 YFSETQ. The ends lost 0 bases at V and 1 base at J; junction bases unmatched: 2. The CDR3 runs 16 residues.

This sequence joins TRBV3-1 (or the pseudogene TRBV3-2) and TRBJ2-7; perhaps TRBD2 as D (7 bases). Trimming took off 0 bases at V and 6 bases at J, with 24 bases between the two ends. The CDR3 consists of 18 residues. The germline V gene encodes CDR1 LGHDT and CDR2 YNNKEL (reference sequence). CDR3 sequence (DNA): TGTGCCAGCAGCCAAGACGGGGGGCTCCATTTTTTTTATCCCGAGCAGTACTTC. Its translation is CASSQDGGLHFFYPEQYF.

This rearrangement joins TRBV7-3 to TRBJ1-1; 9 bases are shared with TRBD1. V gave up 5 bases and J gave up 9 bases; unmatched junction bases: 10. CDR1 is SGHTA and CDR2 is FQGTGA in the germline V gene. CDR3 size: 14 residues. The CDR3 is CASSLGRTGVKAFF. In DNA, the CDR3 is TGTGCCAGCAGCCTGGGAAGGACAGGGGTGAAAGCTTTCTTT.

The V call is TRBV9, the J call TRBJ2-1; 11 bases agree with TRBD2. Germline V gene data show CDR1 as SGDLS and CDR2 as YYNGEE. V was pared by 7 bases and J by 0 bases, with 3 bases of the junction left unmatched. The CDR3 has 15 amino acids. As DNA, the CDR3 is TGTGCCAGCGGGACTAGCGGTAACTCCTACAATGAGCAGTTCTTC. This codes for CASGTSGNSYNEQFF.

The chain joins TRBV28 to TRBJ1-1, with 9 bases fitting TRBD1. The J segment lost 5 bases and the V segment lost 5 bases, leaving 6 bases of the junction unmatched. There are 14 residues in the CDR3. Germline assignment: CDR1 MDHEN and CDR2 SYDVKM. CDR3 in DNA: TGTGCCAGCAGTGTCGACAGGGGGTTAACTGAAGCTTTCTTT. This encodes CASSVDRGLTEAFF. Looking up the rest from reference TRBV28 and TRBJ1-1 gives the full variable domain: DVKVTQSSRYLVKRTGEKVFLECVQDMDHENMFWYRQDPGLGLRLIYFSYDVKMKEKGDIPEGYSVSREKKERFSLILESASTNQTSMYLCASSVDRGLTEAFFGQGTRLTVV.

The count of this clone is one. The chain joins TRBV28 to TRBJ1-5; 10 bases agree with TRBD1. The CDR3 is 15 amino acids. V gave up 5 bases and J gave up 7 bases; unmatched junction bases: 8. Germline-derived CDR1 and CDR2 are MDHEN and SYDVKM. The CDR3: CASSRDRGGGQPQHF. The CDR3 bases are TGTGCCAGCAGTAGGGACAGGGGAGGGGGACAGCCCCAGCATTTT.